Sequencing of this T cell receptor (beta chain) was carried out in a study of blood T cell repertoires in COVID-19. Under the authors' procedure: Reference gene primers were amplified, and this amplification served to estimate nucleated cell counts. The table came from immunoSEQ multiplex PCR; TCRdb's copy has only in-frame clones and leaves some out. That table supplies the V and J calls and clone size; D and trimming were determined from the DNA. The sample has some 72,000 clones; about 89% are singletons. The CDR3 has 14 amino acids. Germline V gives CDR1 GTSNPN, CDR2 SVGIG (reference sequence). The J segment lost 2 bases and the V segment lost 1 base, leaving 0 bases of the junction unmatched.

Material for sequencing was peripheral blood. The chain carries TRBV30 and TRBJ1-5; TRBD1 agrees at 9 bases. This receptor was taken from a man aged 50 or older with active or convalescent COVID-19. The DNA of the CDR3 is TGTGCCTGGAGTGGACAGGGGGGCAATCAGCCCCAGCATTTT. Protein product: CAWSGQGGNQPQHF.